This is a list of T cell receptor beta chains from one sample in a study of beta chain features in type 1 diabetes. The data were produced by immunoSEQ multiplex PCR, yet TCRdb's version contains in-frame clones alone and is incomplete. Among 900,000 or so clones listed, roughly 16% were seen once. The source material was naive CD4+ T cells from blood. These receptors all stem from a woman between 18 and 29 years old in good health. Both conserved end residues are part of each CDR3. The D gene is left open where the match is weak. The size entry is marked missing in some rows and otherwise reads once, few, many or a size class.

J | size | D | V | DNA | CDR3
TRBJ2-5 | few | NA | TRBV5-4 | TGTGCCAGCAGCTTAGGTCAAGTTATTGAGACCCAGTACTTC | CASSLGQVIETQYF
TRBJ1-1 | few | NA | TRBV19 | TGTGCCAGTACCCCACACTCTTCCCGCACTGAAGCTTTCTTT | CASTPHSSRTEAFF
TRBJ2-3 | NA | NA | TRBV28 | TGTGCCAGCAGTCATCTAGGGCTTAGCACAGATACGCAGTATTTT | CASSHLGLSTDTQYF
TRBJ2-3 | few | TRBD2 | TRBV27 | TGTGCCAGCAGTCACCAACTAGCGGGAGGGCTCGATACGCAGTATTTT | CASSHQLAGGLDTQYF
TRBJ2-7 | NA | NA | TRBV5-1 | TGCGCCAGCAGCTTGGCCGGGGGTACCTACGAGCAGTACTTC | CASSLAGGTYEQYF
TRBJ2-7 | few | TRBD1 | TRBV11-2 | TGTGCCAGCAGCTTAGGTCTCGGACAGGGGAGCTCCTACGAGCAGTACTTC | CASSLGLGQGSSYEQYF
TRBJ2-7 | few | TRBD2 | TRBV11-2 | TGTGCCAGCAGCTTAGCGGCATCTAGCGGAGTGGCCTACGAGCAGTACTTC | CASSLAASSGVAYEQYF
TRBJ2-2 | NA | NA | TRBV6-5 | TGTGCCAGCGGACAAAGCGCGAACACCGGGGAGCTGTTTTTT | CASGQSANTGELFF
TRBJ2-2 | NA | TRBD2 | TRBV9 | TGTGCCAGCCTTCCGGGACTAGCGGGAGATGAAAACACCGGGGAGCTGTTTTTT | CASLPGLAGDENTGELFF
TRBJ1-2 | NA | NA | TRBV6-6 | TGTGCCAGCAACGACTGGGGCAGGGCATTCGCGAGCTACACCTTC | CASNDWGRAFASYTF
TRBJ1-2 | few | NA | TRBV10-3 | TGTGCCATCAGCGGGGACCGCCGTCCCAATTACTATGGCTACACCTTC | CAISGDRRPNYYGYTF
TRBJ2-5 | few | NA | TRBV28 | TGTGCCAGCAGTTTAGGCGGCGCCGGAAAGAGAGGGACCCAGTACTTC | CASSLGGAGKRGTQYF
TRBJ2-7 | few | TRBD2 | TRBV6-1 | TGTGCCAGCAGTGATAGGACTAGCGGGAACTACCCGCACGAGCAGTACTTC | CASSDRTSGNYPHEQYF
TRBJ2-7 | few | NA | TRBV20-1 | TGCAGTGCTAGTACCAACTACGAGCAGTACTTC | CSASTNYEQYF
TRBJ1-2 | NA | TRBD1 | TRBV7-6 | TGTGCCAGCAGCTCTGGACAGGGCTTTGGCTACACCTTC | CASSSGQGFGYTF
TRBJ1-4 | NA | NA | TRBV2 | TGTGCCAGCAGACTGACAGGCAGGGAAAAACTGTTTTTT | CASRLTGREKLFF
TRBJ1-5 | NA | NA | TRBV4-2 | TGTGCCAGCAGCCAAGATGGTTCTTATCAGCCCCAGCATTTT | CASSQDGSYQPQHF
TRBJ2-1 | NA | TRBD2 | TRBV18 | TGTGCCAGCTCACCCAGCGGGAGGGCCTTCGATGAGCAGTTCTTC | CASSPSGRAFDEQFF
TRBJ2-5 | NA | NA | TRBV5-4 | TGTGCCAGCAGCTTGGGTCCGATAGGGGAAGAGACCCAGTACTTC | CASSLGPIGEETQYF
TRBJ2-2 | few | NA | TRBV5-1 | TGCGCCAGCAGCTTGGACAGGCCAACCGGGGAGCTGTTTTTT | CASSLDRPTGELFF
TRBJ2-1 | few | TRBD2 | TRBV11-3 | TGTGCCAGCAGTCGGGGGGGAGAAGGCGAGCAGTTCTTC | CASSRGGEGEQFF
TRBJ1-1 | NA | NA | TRBV5-1 | TGCGCCAGCAGCTTGGTTGGGGAGGGGATGAACACTGAAGCTTTCTTT | CASSLVGEGMNTEAFF
TRBJ2-7 | NA | TRBD2 | TRBV27 | TGTGCCAGCAGTTCCGGGGGGGTTTACTCCAGAAAGCAGTACTTC | CASSSGGVYSRKQYF
TRBJ2-1 | NA | TRBD1 | TRBV4-1 | TGCGCCAGCAGCCAAGATACAGGACAGGCCGACAATGAGCAGTTCTTC | CASSQDTGQADNEQFF
TRBJ2-7 | few | TRBD2 | TRBV6-1 | TGTGCCAGCAGAGGACTAGCGATCATTTACGAGCAGTACTTC | CASRGLAIIYEQYF
TRBJ2-7 | once | NA | TRBV4-1 | TGCGCCAGCAGCCAAGGACTGAACGTACGGAAGAGGGACTACGAGCAGTACTTC | CASSQGLNVRKRDYEQYF
TRBJ2-3 | NA | TRBD2 | TRBV5-4 | TGTGCCAGCAGCTTCGGTAGCGGGAGAATACGAAGCACAGATACGCAGTATTTT | CASSFGSGRIRSTDTQYF
TRBJ2-5 | few | NA | TRBV7-2 | TGTGCCAGCAGCCGAGACTACCAAGAGACCCAGTACTTC | CASSRDYQETQYF
TRBJ2-1 | NA | TRBD2 | TRBV19 | TGTGCCAGTAGCCTTGGACTAGCGGCGTACAATGAGCAGTTCTTC | CASSLGLAAYNEQFF
TRBJ2-1 | NA | TRBD1 | TRBV5-4 | TGTGCCAGCAGTCCGGACAGGGCCTCCTACAATGAGCAGTTCTTC | CASSPDRASYNEQFF
TRBJ2-7 | NA | NA | TRBV5-4 | TGTGCCAGCAGCACGGCGGCGGGCATGAGGCAGTACTTC | CASSTAAGMRQYF
TRBJ2-5 | few | TRBD1 | TRBV5-5 | TGTGCCAGCCGACAGGGGATCCAAGAGACCCAGTACTTC | CASRQGIQETQYF
TRBJ2-5 | few | TRBD1 | TRBV18 | TGTGCCAGCTCGACAGGGCGGGCCCAAGAGACCCAGTACTTC | CASSTGRAQETQYF
TRBJ2-2 | once | NA | TRBV20-1 | TGCAGGGAAGAGTACACCGGGGAGCTGTTTTTT | CREEYTGELFF
TRBJ2-5 | NA | TRBD2 | TRBV28 | TGTGCCAGCAGTTTGGGGGACTATTCAGAGACCCAGTACTTC | CASSLGDYSETQYF
TRBJ2-2 | NA | NA | TRBV7-2 | TGTGCCAGCAGCGTTCAGGGTCCCGCGAACACCGGGGAGCTGTTTTTT | CASSVQGPANTGELFF
TRBJ2-1 | few | TRBD1 | TRBV11-1 | TGTGCCAGCAGCTTCGACAGGGGCTACAATGAGCAGTTCTTC | CASSFDRGYNEQFF
TRBJ1-1 | few | NA | TRBV6-6 | TGTGCCAGCAGCGACATCTCTGAAGCTTTCTTT | CASSDISEAFF
TRBJ2-4 | few | NA | TRBV7-2 | TGTGCCAGCAGCTTAGCGCGGCAGTCAAACATTCAGTACTTC | CASSLARQSNIQYF
TRBJ1-3 | few | NA | TRBV6-6 | TGTGCCAGCAGAAATACGGGTTGGGACACCATATATTTT | CASRNTGWDTIYF